Below are 7 T cell receptor beta chains sequenced from a single sample in a study of T cell repertoires in cytomegalovirus infection. For these TCRs, the target antigens are not known. From the reads, TCRdb called clonotypes with MiXCR, one entry per CDR3 protein. The data contain roughly 800,000 distinct CDR3 sequences, 29% of them singletons. The input for sequencing was cultured CD8+ T cells from PBMCs, taken from culture after CMV antigen stimulation. The receptors shown here come from a human donor in good health (CMV status not recorded). Some clones in this sample may be carry-over from other donors' samples.

The chain combines TRBV19 with TRBJ2-2, with a weak D call TRBD1 (5 bases). Trimming shortened V by 9 bases and J by 6 bases, and 17 bases separated the two germline ends. CDR1 LNHDA and CDR2 SQIVND come from the germline V gene (reference sequence). The CDR3 length is 14 residues. The CDR3 nucleotides are TGTGCCAGCAATTGGGCGGTGGGGCCCGGGGAGCTGTTTTTT. Encoded protein: CASNWAVGPGELFF.

V gene TRBV27 combines with J gene TRBJ2-7, with D uncertain. CDR3 size: 14 residues. CDR1 is MNHEY and CDR2 is SMNVEV in the germline V gene (reference sequence). V lost 5 bases to trimming and J lost 0 bases, with 11 bases between them. CDR3 loop: CASSPGISSYEQYF. The CDR3, as DNA: TGTGCCAGCAGTCCCGGAATTAGCTCCTACGAGCAGTACTTC.

At least ten counts were recorded for this clonotype. The chain recombines TRBV7-8 with TRBJ2-1, with D tentatively TRBD2 (6 bases). Per the germline V gene, CDR1 is SGHVS and CDR2 is FQNEAQ. There are 17 residues in the CDR3. The germline V and J ends were trimmed by 5 bases and 3 bases, with 20 bases remaining between them. CDR3 in amino acids: CASSDWDRDSFYNEQFF. The CDR3 region has the DNA TGTGCCAGCAGCGATTGGGACCGGGACTCCTTCTACAATGAGCAGTTCTTC. Complete variable domain (other parts from reference TRBV7-8 and TRBJ2-1): GAGVSQSPRYKVAKRGQDVALRCDPISGHVSLFWYQQALGQGPEFLTYFQNEAQLDKSGLPSDRFFAERPEGSVSTLKIQRTQQEDSAVYLCASSDWDRDSFYNEQFFGPGTRLTVL.

The genes are TRBV4-3 and TRBJ1-2; D not certain. Germline V gives CDR1 LGHNA, CDR2 YSLEER. Trimming cost V 3 bases and J 3 bases, with 20 bases left between them. CDR3 length: 17 amino acids. The CDR3 bases are TGCGCCAGCAGCCACCTTTTTAGGCAGGATCCTGACTATGGCTACACCTTC. It codes for CASSHLFRQDPDYGYTF.

This rearrangement joins TRBV6-5 to TRBJ1-1; a weak D match, TRBD1 (5 bases). V lost 2 bases, J lost 5 bases, and 12 bases lay in between. Looked up from germline, CDR1 is MNHEY and CDR2 is SVGAGI. The CDR3 is 14 residues long. In DNA form, the CDR3 reads TGTGCCAGCAGTTACGGACGGACATCTACTGAAGCTTTCTTT. Its protein is CASSYGRTSTEAFF.

This clonotype was observed a handful of times. This chain uses TRBV27 with TRBJ2-6; D is unresolved. The germline gives CDR1 MNHEY, CDR2 SMNVEV (reference sequence). Trimming cost V 6 bases and J 4 bases, with 7 bases left between them. This CDR3 comprises 13 residues. In DNA form, the CDR3 reads TGTGCCAGCAGACTGGGGGGGGCCAACGTCCTGACTTTC. Protein sequence: CASRLGGANVLTF.

The table lists this clonotype with many counts. J is TRBJ1-5 and V is TRBV7-6, with TRBD1 matching over 7 bases. The V gene end was trimmed by 1 base and the J gene end by 3 bases; junction bases not matched to a gene: 3. Germline lookup yields CDR1 SGHVS and CDR2 FNYEAQ. The CDR3 length is 15 residues. CDR3 nucleotide sequence: TGTGCCAGCAGCTTAGGCAGGGGGGTCAATCAGCCCCAGCATTTT. It encodes CASSLGRGVNQPQHF.